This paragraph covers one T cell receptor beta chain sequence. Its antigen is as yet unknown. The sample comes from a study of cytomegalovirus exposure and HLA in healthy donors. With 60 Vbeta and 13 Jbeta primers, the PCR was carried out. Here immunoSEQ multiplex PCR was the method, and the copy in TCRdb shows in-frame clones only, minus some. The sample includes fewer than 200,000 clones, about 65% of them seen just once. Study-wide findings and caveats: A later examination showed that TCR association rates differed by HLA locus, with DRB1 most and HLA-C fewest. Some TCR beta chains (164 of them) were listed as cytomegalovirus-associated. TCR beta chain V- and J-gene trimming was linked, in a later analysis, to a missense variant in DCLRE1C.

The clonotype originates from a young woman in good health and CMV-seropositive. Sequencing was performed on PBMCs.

Here the CDR3 reads CASSPLDNVIFSNQPQHF. In nucleotides, the CDR3 is TGCGCCAGCAGCCCGCTGGACAATGTAATTTTTAGCAATCAGCCCCAGCATTTT. J is TRBJ1-5 and V is TRBV4-1, with a possible D match to TRBD1 (5 bases). V was shortened by 4 bases and J by 0 bases, with 19 bases between the two germline ends. CDR1 is MGHRA and CDR2 is YSYEKL in the germline V gene. This CDR3 is 18 amino acids long.